The text below deals with one T cell receptor beta chain. The clone's antigen remains unknown. No quality values exist for individual bases; no much larger clone is one base distant. The goal of deep resolution MiSeq sequencing was a depth between 1 in 1 million and 1 in 200,000 T cells, and coverage averaged 10x per clonotype. TCR beta libraries were generated with the immunoSEQ hsTCRB Kit. The authors processed their data as follows. ImmunoSEQ Data Assistant and ImmunoSEQ Analyzer were used for data analysis, and V, D and J genes were assigned according to IMGT definitions. Clonality, which ranges from 0 to 1, was calculated as one minus the normalized Shannon entropy of productive rearrangement frequencies. Public clonotype analysis was restricted to overrepresented clonotypes comprising at least 0.05% of each patient's repertoire. Some 14 age-matched healthy donor repertoires from immuneACCESS served as clonality controls. TCRdb took over this immuneACCESS table, retaining in-frame rearrangements with V and J assigned. Such tables are incomplete; in checked studies, under half of the missing clones stem from an unresolved V gene, and the remainder is unexplained. Clone size and the V and J calls come from that table; the DNA yielded D and trimming. The sample table contains some 290,000 clones; only one count was recorded for roughly 80% of them. The top ten clones comprise 6.5% to 8% of the sample.

This sample is part of a study of cytotoxic CD8 clonotypes in ibrutinib-treated CLL (dated by TCRdb to about 2021). Notes on the research overall: In this cohort, about 16 patients were treatment-naive and fewer than 13 were relapsed/refractory, while some 18 had unmutated IGHV. Responses were partial in about 25 patients and complete in 2; after median 68 months follow-up, around 14 stayed in remission and roughly twelve progressed. Response samples were taken after a median of 12 months on treatment, ranging from about 6 to 40 months. On average, each sample yielded around 250,000 productive templates and tens of thousands of productive rearrangements. Longitudinal samples were available for about 30% of the 86 trial participants. Cryopreserved peripheral blood mononuclear cells were collected at three points: before therapy, at response, and at either sustained remission or disease progression. The research as a whole found: At ibrutinib response clonality went up, during sustained remission it held steady, and at progression it dropped back toward baseline. Lymph node repertoires were not examined, and the timing of sampling was not matched between patients in sustained remission and those whose disease progressed. At baseline, clonality was higher than in age-matched healthy donors and showed a strong correlation with circulating CD8+ T-cell counts. Public clonotypes were found to be uncommon and were observed to contract or remain stable during treatment; the increase in clonality was shown to reflect expansion of private clonotypes at ibrutinib response.

There are 19 amino acids in the CDR3, from cysteine to phenylalanine inclusive. CDR3 DNA only is kept here, 57 bases in frame from base 1. V and J are trimmed by 4 bases and 7 bases, and the gene matches miss 14 bases of the junction. The germline V gene provides CDR1 SGHTA and CDR2 FQGTGA. For TCR beta library preparation, around 2 micrograms of genomic DNA were isolated from cryopreserved PBMCs. Longitudinal blood samples from CLL patients receiving ibrutinib monotherapy were subjected to high-throughput TCR beta sequencing. The patients were enrolled in a single-center, open-label phase 2 trial of ibrutinib monotherapy.

The V and J segments used are TRBV7-3 and TRBJ2-2; 14 central nucleotides agree with TRBD2. The sample in question was PBMCs, obtained before ibrutinib treatment. The sequence was obtained from a human donor with chronic lymphocytic leukemia. The bases read TGTGCCAGCAGCTCCCACCCCGGACTAGCGGGAGGTTCGGACGGGGAGCTGTTTTTT. It translates as CASSSHPGLAGGSDGELFF.